This T cell receptor beta chain was retrieved from a study of beta chain features in type 1 diabetes. General study results and limits: Patients with Type 1 diabetes showed moderately but significantly shorter TCRB CDR3s in all four CD4+ subsets. The study found fewer insertions and more deletions at VDJ junctions in type 1 diabetes patients. Across patients, naive, central memory and Treg TCRB repertoires exhibited apparently greater similarity than was observed across healthy donors.

This clone has just a few counts. The antigen remains unidentified. Trimming cost V 4 bases and J 2 bases, with 10 bases left between them. CDR1 is SGDLS and CDR2 is YYNGEE in the germline V gene. CDR3 length: 13 amino acids. The whole isolated RNA underwent reverse transcription, so sequencing captured expressed TCRB transcripts. Generated by immunoSEQ multiplex PCR, the TCRdb table keeps only in-frame clones and is missing some. Found here are roughly 700,000 clones, about an eighth of them singletons; the top ten hold around 0.022%. This clonotype was obtained from a man between 18 and 29 years old with type 1 diabetes. The chain has TRBV9 and TRBJ2-7; a weak D match, TRBD1 (5 bases). Material: naive CD4+ T cells from blood. The CDR3 is CASSPPGTYEQYF. CDR3 DNA: TGTGCCAGCAGCCCCCCAGGGACCTACGAGCAGTACTTC.